The 16 T cell receptor beta chains below come from one sample, sequenced in a study of blood T cell repertoires in COVID-19. The method was immunoSEQ multiplex PCR; TCRdb's version includes in-frame clones alone and lacks a portion of them. The sample carries more than 200,000 clones, around four fifths recorded once. Source material: peripheral blood. The source of these receptors is a man aged 60 to 69 with acute or convalescent COVID-19.

The chain carries TRBV3-1 (or the pseudogene TRBV3-2) and TRBJ1-3, with unresolved D. The V end was cut by 1 base, the J end by 0 bases, with 10 bases between. The CDR3 covers 16 residues. Germline values: CDR1 LGHDT, CDR2 YNNKEL (reference sequence). CDR3 nucleotides: TGTGCCAGCAGCCAAGGGGCAGATAACTCTGGAAACACCATATATTTT. Residues: CASSQGADNSGNTIYF.

The chain employs TRBV3-1 (or the pseudogene TRBV3-2) and TRBJ1-6; 10 bases line up with TRBD1. V lost 4 bases to trimming and J lost 8 bases; unmatched junction nucleotides: 5. This CDR3 has 15 residues. Germline CDR1 LGHDT, CDR2 YNNKEL (reference sequence). CDR3 DNA: TGTGCCAGCAGCCCACGGACAGGGGGGGATTCACCCCTCCACTTT. It is translated as CASSPRTGGDSPLHF.

There are a few counts of this clone. The rearrangement links TRBV6-6 to TRBJ2-1; 7 nucleotides align to TRBD1. CDR1 MNHNY and CDR2 SVGAGI come from the germline V gene (reference sequence). The CDR3 has 18 residues. V was pared by 5 bases and J by 1 base, with 14 bases of the junction left unmatched. The DNA for the CDR3 is TGTGCCAGCAGTCCGGGACAGTGGAGCCCCGGGTCCTACAATGAGCAGTTCTTC. Its translation is CASSPGQWSPGSYNEQFF.

The chain joins TRBV7-9 to TRBJ2-4, with D perhaps matching TRBD2 (6 bases). V shed 3 bases and J shed 2 bases, with 8 bases lying between them. The germline CDR1 and CDR2 sequences are SEHNR and FQNEAQ (reference sequence). The CDR3 extends over 14 amino acids. CDR3 amino acids: CASSFGGTKNIQYF. CDR3 sequence (DNA): TGTGCCAGCAGCTTCGGGGGAACCAAAAACATTCAGTACTTC. Drawing the rest from reference TRBV7-9 and TRBJ2-4, the complete variable domain is DTGVSQNPRHKITKRGQNVTFRCDPISEHNRLYWYRQTLGQGPEFLTYFQNEAQLEKSRLLSDRFSAERPKGSFSTLEIQRTEQGDSAMYLCASSFGGTKNIQYFGAGTRLSVL.

The CDR3 sequence: CASSFGPGDSNQPQHF. In DNA, the CDR3 is TGTGCCAGCAGCTTTGGACCAGGGGATAGCAATCAGCCCCAGCATTTT. The chain links TRBV5-6 to TRBJ1-5, with TRBD1 as a possible D gene (6 bases). The CDR3 is 16 amino acids. Germline CDR1 and CDR2: SGHDT and YYEEEE. The ends were cut back, 2 bases at V and 0 bases at J, with 12 bases in the middle.

This chain connects TRBV5-6 to TRBJ2-7; the match to TRBD2 covers 11 bases. CDR3 length: 15 residues. The germline gives CDR1 SGHDT, CDR2 YYEEEE. Germline trimming cut 2 bases from V and 2 bases from J; bases unmatched to any gene: 3. The DNA for the CDR3 is TGTGCCAGCAGCTTCCGTAGCGGGGGGGCCTACGAGCAGTACTTC. This encodes CASSFRSGGAYEQYF. The variable domain in full, with the rest retrieved from reference TRBV5-6 and TRBJ2-7, is DAGVTQSPTHLIKTRGQQVTLRCSPKSGHDTVSWYQQALGQGPQFIFQYYEEEERQRGNFPDRFSGHQFPNYSSELNVNALLLGDSALYLCASSFRSGGAYEQYFGPGTRLTVT.

The chain recombines TRBV21-1 with TRBJ2-1; the tabulated D call, TRBD1, remains unverified against the DNA. TRBV21-1 is tagged as a pseudogene. The CDR3 totals 17 residues. CDR3 protein: CASSSRPLDSANNEQFF. The CDR3 region has the DNA TGTGCCAGCAGCTCGCGTCCCCTAGACAGCGCCAACAATGAGCAGTTCTTC.

The chain joins TRBV6-2 or TRBV6-3 to TRBJ1-5, with D uncertain. V lost 5 bases and J 7 bases, leaving 15 bases between the germline ends. Looked up from germline, CDR1 is MNHEY and CDR2 is SVGEGT. This CDR3 region has 14 residues. This chain's CDR3 is CASSTTLGLQPQHF. CDR3 sequence (DNA): TGTGCCAGCAGTACCACACTGGGCCTCCAGCCCCAGCATTTT.

The J gene is TRBJ1-6, the V gene TRBV3-1 (or the pseudogene TRBV3-2); TRBD1 might be the D (6 bases). This CDR3 comprises 13 residues. V was trimmed by 4 bases and J by 10 bases, leaving 11 bases between them. Germline CDR1 reads LGHDT; CDR2 reads YNNKEL (reference sequence). CDR3 residues: CASSPRGDSPLHF. The CDR3 DNA reads as TGTGCCAGCAGCCCCAGGGGAGACTCACCCCTCCACTTT.

V and J are TRBV5-1 and TRBJ1-1, with a tentative D call TRBD1 (5 bases). CDR1 and CDR2 from the germline V gene are SGHRS and YFSETQ. V dropped 4 bases and J dropped 5 bases, with 18 bases sitting between them. The CDR3 has 15 residues. The chain's CDR3 is CASSPIQVKSTEAFF. The CDR3 coding sequence is TGCGCCAGCAGCCCGATACAGGTAAAATCAACTGAAGCTTTCTTT.

V gene TRBV10-3 combines with J gene TRBJ2-1, with D possibly TRBD2 on 6 matching bases. This CDR3 has 13 amino acids. Germline CDR1 and CDR2: ENHRY and SYGVKD. Trimming removed 2 bases at V and 10 bases at J, with 12 bases between. Here the CDR3 DNA reads TGTGCCATCAGTGAGGGAACGAGCGGGGAGCAGTTCTTC. Its translation: CAISEGTSGEQFF.

In regard to this clone: An end of the junction differs from the germline gene, which may be a read error. The J gene is TRBJ2-1, the V gene TRBV7-7, with 10 positions matching TRBD2. Germline V lookup: CDR1 SSHAT, CDR2 FNYEAQ (reference sequence). This CDR3 is 20 amino acids long. CDR3 in amino acids: CASSLGPGGASGSPYNEQFF. CDR3 sequence (DNA): TGTGCTAGCAGCTTAGGGCCCGGGGGGGCTAGCGGGAGCCCGTACAATGAGCAGTTCTTC.

V gene TRBV21-1 combines with J gene TRBJ2-2; TRBD1 reflects the table's D call only, with no check against the DNA. TRBV21-1 is a pseudogene segment. CDR3 length: 15 amino acids. The CDR3 loop reads CATHSRTKNTGELFF. The CDR3 DNA follows: TGTGCCACTCATTCCCGGACAAAGAACACCGGGGAGCTGTTTTTT.

J is TRBJ2-5 and V is TRBV25-1; 11 bases match TRBD2. The V and J ends lost 1 base and 5 bases, in that order; junction bases with no gene match: 6. Germline-derived CDR1 and CDR2 are MGHDK and SYGVNS. The CDR3 has 16 amino acids. The CDR3 region is CASSEFGTSGGETQYF. CDR3 DNA: TGTGCCAGCAGTGAATTCGGGACTAGCGGCGGGGAGACCCAGTACTTC.

This chain joins TRBV14 and TRBJ2-2, with D perhaps TRBD1 (7 bases). The V end was cut by 1 base, the J end by 3 bases, with 12 bases between. The CDR3 totals 16 residues. The V gene's germline CDR1 is SGHDN and CDR2 FVKESK. CDR3 region: CASSQADREDTGELFF. The CDR3, as DNA: TGTGCCAGCAGCCAAGCTGACAGGGAGGACACCGGGGAGCTGTTTTTT.

The chain has TRBV7-8 and TRBJ2-7; 8 bases agree with TRBD1. Germline V gene sequence: CDR1 SGHVS, CDR2 FQNEAQ. The J segment lost 6 bases and the V segment lost 3 bases, leaving 7 bases of the junction unmatched. The CDR3 is made up of 14 amino acids. Here the CDR3 DNA reads TGTGCCAGCAGCTTGACGACAGGGGTGGTCGAGCAGTACTTC. Translated, it gives CASSLTTGVVEQYF.